This is a list of T cell receptor beta chains from one sample in a study of blood T cell repertoires in COVID-19. The protocol was immunoSEQ multiplex PCR, while the TCRdb copy is restricted to in-frame clones and leaves out a portion. Counted here are about 210,000 clones, about 92% occurring once; the ten biggest clones make up roughly 1.2%. Sequencing was performed on peripheral blood. The receptors here all came from a man aged 30 to 39 with acute or convalescent COVID-19. Each CDR3 is given with its conserved first and last residue. Fields, in order: V gene, J gene, clone size, D gene, CDR3 protein, CDR3 DNA. D genes are given only for firm matches. Clone size is shown for a subset of rows, as once, few, many or a class of expanded clone.

TRBV15	TRBJ1-5	many	-	CATSLHNQPQHF	TGTGCCACCTCCTTACACAATCAGCCCCAGCATTTT
TRBV18	TRBJ2-5	-	-	CASSPSRETQYF	TGTGCCAGCTCACCATCGCGGGAGACCCAGTACTTC
TRBV7-9	TRBJ2-2	-	TRBD2	CASSLGGSGELFF	TGTGCCAGCAGCTTGGGAGGGTCCGGGGAGCTGTTTTTT
TRBV29-1	TRBJ2-7	-	-	CSVEVRASYEQYF	TGCAGCGTTGAGGTTCGAGCGTCCTACGAGCAGTACTTC
TRBV29-1	TRBJ2-3	-	TRBD1	CSVGDRAADTQYF	TGCAGCGTAGGGGACAGGGCCGCAGATACGCAGTATTTT
TRBV3-1/TRBV3-2	TRBJ2-1	-	-	CASSQKGSGDEQFF	TGTGCCAGCAGCCAAAAGGGCTCGGGGGATGAGCAGTTCTTC
TRBV27	TRBJ2-7	-	TRBD1	CASSRPGQTYEQYF	TGTGCCAGCAGCCGTCCGGGACAGACCTACGAGCAGTACTTC
TRBV4-1	TRBJ2-1	-	-	CASSQITGFSNEQFF	TGCGCCAGCAGCCAAATAACAGGGTTCTCGAATGAGCAGTTCTTC
TRBV6-5	TRBJ2-7	-	TRBD2	CASWAGVSYEQYF	TGTGCCAGCTGGGCGGGAGTCTCCTACGAGCAGTACTTC
TRBV28	TRBJ2-5	-	TRBD2	CASRPTSRYQETQYF	TGTGCCAGCAGACCGACTAGCAGGTACCAAGAGACCCAGTACTTC
TRBV27	TRBJ2-7	-	TRBD1	CASSSPIGGTGGREQYF	TGTGCCAGCAGTTCCCCCATAGGAGGGACAGGGGGTAGGGAGCAGTACTTC
TRBV5-4	TRBJ2-1	once	TRBD1	CASSLGQGVYGDEQFF	TGTGCCAGCAGCTTGGGACAGGGGGTATATGGTGATGAGCAGTTCTTC
TRBV10-3	TRBJ1-1	-	-	CAISVALNTEAFF	TGTGCCATCAGTGTGGCCCTGAACACTGAAGCTTTCTTT
TRBV11-1	TRBJ2-5	-	-	CASRRDGQETQYF	TGTGCCAGCAGGCGGGACGGACAAGAGACCCAGTACTTC
TRBV5-5	TRBJ1-4	-	-	CASSLVVATNEKLFF	TGTGCCAGCAGCTTGGTCGTTGCAACTAATGAAAAACTGTTTTTT
TRBV5-1	TRBJ1-2	few	-	CASSYSQGNYGYTF	TGCGCCAGCAGCTACTCACAGGGAAACTATGGCTACACCTTC
TRBV28	TRBJ2-7	-	TRBD1	CASLHSPGQGYEQYF	TGTGCCAGCCTCCATTCCCCGGGACAGGGGTACGAGCAGTACTTC
TRBV28	TRBJ1-4	-	-	CASSLEPTNEKLFF	TGTGCCAGCAGTTTAGAGCCGACTAATGAAAAACTGTTTTTT
TRBV9	TRBJ1-1	-	TRBD1	CASSSRGRDRGPAFF	TGTGCCAGCAGCTCTCGTGGCCGGGACAGGGGCCCGGCTTTCTTT
TRBV19	TRBJ2-3	-	TRBD2	CASRTTGGPVDTQYF	TGTGCCAGTAGAACGACGGGAGGGCCGGTCGATACGCAGTATTTT
TRBV19	TRBJ2-1	-	-	CASSRYGQNNEQFF	TGTGCCAGTAGTCGATACGGACAGAACAATGAGCAGTTCTTC
TRBV5-1	TRBJ2-7	-	-	CASSPDGPRDNAEQYF	TGCGCCAGCAGCCCCGACGGTCCCCGGGACAATGCCGAGCAGTACTTC
TRBV5-1	TRBJ2-1	-	TRBD1	CASSRTVPGQGGEQFF	TGCGCCAGCAGCCGAACCGTCCCGGGACAGGGCGGTGAGCAGTTCTTC
TRBV9	TRBJ2-2	-	TRBD2	CASSAPLAGVTGELFF	TGTGCCAGCAGCGCCCCACTAGCGGGAGTTACCGGGGAGCTGTTTTTT
TRBV3-1/TRBV3-2	TRBJ1-5	-	-	CASSPLSSNQPQHF	TGTGCCAGCAGCCCTTTATCTAGCAATCAGCCCCAGCATTTT
TRBV27	TRBJ2-2	-	TRBD2	CASSLRLVAGVRPGELFF	TGTGCCAGCAGTTTACGTCTTGTGGCGGGAGTACGACCCGGGGAGCTGTTTTTT
TRBV19	TRBJ1-3	-	-	CASSSGAGNTIYF	TGTGCCAGTAGTTCCGGGGCTGGAAACACCATATATTTT
TRBV9	TRBJ2-7	-	-	CASSGTESYEQYF	TGTGCCAGCAGCGGGACAGAATCCTACGAGCAGTACTTC
TRBV5-1	TRBJ2-5	-	-	CASSLQAEETQYF	TGCGCCAGCAGCTTGCAAGCCGAAGAGACCCAGTACTTC
TRBV18	TRBJ1-1	-	-	CASSPTANTEAFF	TGTGCCAGCTCACCAACAGCTAACACTGAAGCTTTCTTT
TRBV30	TRBJ2-1	-	-	CAWRPGAGAEEQFF	TGTGCCTGGAGACCAGGAGCGGGCGCGGAGGAGCAGTTCTTC
TRBV27	TRBJ1-5	-	-	CASSFRGEPQHF	TGTGCCAGCAGTTTTCGGGGGGAGCCCCAGCATTTT
TRBV2	TRBJ2-5	-	TRBD2	CASSEARVDLAVQETQYF	TGTGCCAGCAGTGAAGCGAGGGTGGACCTAGCGGTTCAAGAGACCCAGTACTTC
TRBV12-3/TRBV12-4	TRBJ1-1	-	TRBD1	CASQTGGYTEAFF	TGTGCCAGCCAGACAGGGGGTTACACTGAAGCTTTCTTT
TRBV28	TRBJ2-7	-	TRBD1	CASSRLVPPRDRPYEQYF	TGTGCCAGCAGTCGTTTGGTTCCCCCGAGGGACAGGCCCTACGAGCAGTACTTC
TRBV7-9	TRBJ1-2	-	-	CASSLAAVVYTF	TGTGCCAGCAGCTTAGCGGCAGTCGTCTACACCTTC
TRBV28	TRBJ1-5	-	-	CAARGALAGQPQHF	TGTGCCGCGAGGGGAGCCCTAGCGGGTCAGCCCCAGCATTTT
TRBV5-1	TRBJ2-1	-	TRBD2	CASSLIGRGYEQFF	TGCGCCAGCAGCTTGATCGGGAGGGGCTATGAGCAGTTCTTC
TRBV11-2	TRBJ2-1	-	TRBD1	CASSSGQGAYNEQFF	TGTGCCAGCAGCTCGGGACAGGGCGCCTACAATGAGCAGTTCTTC
TRBV15	TRBJ2-1	-	TRBD1	CATSSPGQGGHNEQFF	TGTGCCACCAGCAGCCCGGGACAGGGTGGGCACAATGAGCAGTTCTTC
TRBV19	TRBJ1-1	once	-	CASSTRRQDPNTEAFF	TGTGCCAGTAGCACACGCAGACAGGACCCGAACACTGAAGCTTTCTTT
TRBV7-2	TRBJ1-2	-	-	CASSLGRGEVSYGYTF	TGTGCCAGCAGCTTAGGCCGCGGGGAGGTTTCCTATGGCTACACCTTC
TRBV6-5	TRBJ1-3	-	-	CASSYRGRPGNTIYF	TGTGCCAGCAGTTATCGAGGGAGGCCTGGAAACACCATATATTTT
TRBV19	TRBJ2-1	-	-	CASSPRRDLTYNEQFF	TGTGCCAGTAGCCCTCGCCGGGACTTAACCTACAATGAGCAGTTCTTC
TRBV11-3	TRBJ2-3	-	TRBD2	CASSVRDYPKHPDTQYF	TGTGCCAGCAGCGTGAGGGACTACCCTAAGCACCCAGATACGCAGTATTTT
TRBV5-1	TRBJ1-1	once	-	CASSLVGEGTEAFF	TGCGCCAGCAGCTTGGTTGGGGAGGGTACTGAAGCTTTCTTT
TRBV7-6	TRBJ2-5	-	-	CASSLEFGVQETQYF	TGTGCCAGCAGCTTAGAGTTCGGGGTCCAAGAGACCCAGTACTTC
TRBV19	TRBJ2-2	once	-	CASSIRQGGTGELFF	TGTGCCAGTAGTATTCGACAGGGAGGTACCGGGGAGCTGTTTTTT
TRBV18	TRBJ1-1	once	-	CASSQQGNTEAFF	TGTGCCAGCTCACAACAGGGAAACACTGAAGCTTTCTTT
TRBV11-1	TRBJ2-1	-	-	CASSLVSSSIYNEQFF	TGTGCCAGCAGCTTAGTTTCTAGTTCCATTTACAATGAGCAGTTCTTC
TRBV14	TRBJ2-3	once	TRBD2	CASSLSSGVTDTQYF	TGTGCCAGCAGCCTCAGTAGCGGGGTCACAGATACGCAGTATTTT
TRBV21-1	TRBJ2-7	-	-	CASSLQGYEQYF	TGTGCCAGCAGCCTTCAGGGCTACGAGCAGTACTTC
TRBV7-2	TRBJ2-1	-	TRBD1	CASSLETGILVYEQFF	TGTGCCAGCAGCTTAGAGACAGGGATCCTTGTCTATGAGCAGTTCTTC
TRBV30	TRBJ1-1	once	-	CAWRVMRTETFF	TGTGCCTGGAGGGTTATGAGGACAGAAACTTTCTTT
TRBV19	TRBJ2-2	once	TRBD2	CASKLPGLAYTGELFF	TGTGCCAGTAAACTACCGGGACTAGCCTACACCGGGGAGCTGTTTTTT
TRBV10-2	TRBJ2-2	-	-	CASSSDSQLFF	TGCGCCAGCAGTTCTGACTCGCAGCTGTTTTTT
TRBV6-5	TRBJ1-5	-	-	CASQGNIPQHF	TGTGCCAGCCAGGGAAATATACCCCAGCATTTT
TRBV30	TRBJ2-5	-	-	CAWSRGAYGSQETQYF	TGTGCCTGGTCCAGGGGGGCTTATGGGAGCCAAGAGACCCAGTACTTC
TRBV29-1	TRBJ2-5	few	TRBD1	CGTPGQGVVKTQYF	TGCGGGACTCCGGGACAGGGGGTTGTAAAGACCCAGTACTTC